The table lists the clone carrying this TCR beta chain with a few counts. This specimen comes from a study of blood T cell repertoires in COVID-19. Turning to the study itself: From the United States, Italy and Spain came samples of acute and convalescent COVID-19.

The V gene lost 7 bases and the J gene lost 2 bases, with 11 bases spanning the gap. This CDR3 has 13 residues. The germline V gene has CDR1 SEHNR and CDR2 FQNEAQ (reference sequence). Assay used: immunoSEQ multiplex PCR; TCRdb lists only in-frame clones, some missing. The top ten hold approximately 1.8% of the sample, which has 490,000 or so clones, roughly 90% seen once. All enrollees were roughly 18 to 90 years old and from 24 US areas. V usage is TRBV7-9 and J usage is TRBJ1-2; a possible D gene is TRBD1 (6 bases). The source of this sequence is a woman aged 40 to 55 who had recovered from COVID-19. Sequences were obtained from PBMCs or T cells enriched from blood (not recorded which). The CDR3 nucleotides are TGTGCCAGCAATAACCAGGGGAACTATGGCTACACCTTC. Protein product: CASNNQGNYGYTF.